These 32 T cell receptor beta chains share one sample of origin, sequenced in a study of blood T cells in healthy people across ages. Primers used in a second PCR of roughly 7 to 11 cycles were a sample-barcoded 5' primer and a J-beta primer mix. TCRdb called the 5' RACE reads again in MiXCR, with one record for every CDR3 protein. This table has some 710,000 distinct CDR3 sequences, around 50% appearing once. Sequencing was done on a sample of blood. The origin of the receptors is a man aged 80 or over in good health.

The chain couples TRBV5-1 to TRBJ2-3; D is possibly TRBD1 or TRBD2 (5 bases each). V gave up 2 bases and J gave up 6 bases, with 16 bases separating them. The CDR3 is 15 amino acids. CDR1 and CDR2 from the germline V gene are SGHRS and YFSETQ. CDR3 in DNA: TGCGCCAGCAGCTTACCCGGGACGAGGGCGGATACGCAGTATTTT. Its translation is CASSLPGTRADTQYF.

The rearrangement joins TRBV29-1 to TRBJ2-3; D not resolved. Germline V gives CDR1 SQVTM, CDR2 ANQGSEA. The CDR3 spans 13 residues. The V end lost 1 base, the J end lost 5 bases, and 10 bases lay between the germline ends. CDR3 DNA sequence: TGCAGCGTTGAAGCGGTTACTGGAGATACGCAGTATTTT. Residues: CSVEAVTGDTQYF.

This clonotype showed up just a few times. This chain joins TRBV4-2 and TRBJ1-6; TRBD1 aligns across 10 bases. V lost 6 bases to trimming and J lost 8 bases; unmatched junction nucleotides: 7. Germline CDR1 reads LGHNA; CDR2 reads YNFKEQ. The CDR3 totals 15 residues. The CDR3 DNA reads TGTGCCAGCAGTGACCGGGACAGGGGATATTCACCCCTCCACTTT. This translates into CASSDRDRGYSPLHF.

This clonotype was seen a few times. V usage is TRBV7-2 and J usage is TRBJ2-4, with D perhaps matching TRBD1 or TRBD2 (5 bases each). The assigned J gene may be wrong: the sequence end matches TRBJ2-7 better. The CDR3 contains 14 residues. CDR1 SGHTA and CDR2 FQGNSA come from the germline V gene. CDR3 sequence reads: CASSPGTRIYEQYF. The CDR3 region has the DNA TGTGCCAGCAGCCCCGGGACCCGGATCTACGAGCAGTACTTC.

The chain combines TRBV7-2 with TRBJ2-7; 9 bases match TRBD2. The germline gives CDR1 SGHTA, CDR2 FQGNSA. This CDR3 region has 15 residues. With 1 base clipped from V and 4 bases from J, the junction kept 5 bases outside the gene matches. CDR3 DNA: TGTGCCAGCAGCTTAGGGCGGGAGGGCCGGTACGAGCAGTACTTC. Residues: CASSLGREGRYEQYF. Full variable domain (remainder filled in from reference TRBV7-2 and TRBJ2-7): GAGVSQSPSNKVTEKGKDVELRCDPISGHTALYWYRQSLGQGLEFLIYFQGNSAPDKSGLPSDRFSAERTGGSVSTLTIQRTQQEDSAVYLCASSLGREGRYEQYFGPGTRLTVT.

The chain carries TRBV20-1 and TRBJ2-2; 7 nucleotides align to TRBD1. Per the germline V gene, CDR1 is DFQATT and CDR2 is SNEGSKA (reference sequence). V dropped 1 base and J dropped 5; count of bases not matched to a gene: 7. The CDR3 covers 15 residues. The CDR3 DNA is TGCAGTGCTAGAGGGCCGCCGACAGGGACCGGGGAGCTGTTTTTT. Translated, it gives CSARGPPTGTGELFF.

This chain connects TRBV12-3 or TRBV12-4 to TRBJ1-5, with 8 bases identical to TRBD1. V lost 5 bases and J lost 7; bases outside the gene matches: 10. This CDR3 is built from 15 residues. CDR3 nucleotide sequence: TGTGCCAGCAGTCCGCCGGGGACAGGTTCCCAGCCCCAGCATTTT. Translated, it gives CASSPPGTGSQPQHF.

This clonotype was counted a few times. A single base separates this from a much larger clone, so it may be a read error. The chain has TRBV24-1 and TRBJ2-7, with D perhaps given as TRBD1 or TRBD2 (5 bases each). V was cut by 0 bases and J by 7 bases, with 12 bases left in between. The CDR3 sequence is 14 residues long. Germline V lookup: CDR1 KGHDR, CDR2 SFDVKD. The CDR3 loop reads CATSDLNRGSEQYF. The CDR3, as DNA: TGTGCCACCAGTGATTTGAACCGGGGCAGTGAGCAGTACTTC.

The chain combines TRBV6-2 or TRBV6-3 with TRBJ2-5; D call uncertain. This CDR3 is 14 amino acids long. Germline V gene data show CDR1 as MNHEY and CDR2 as SVGEGT. V shed 1 base and J shed 7 bases, with 13 bases lying between them. The CDR3 reads CASSYYSPGWTQYF. CDR3 bases: TGTGCCAGCAGTTACTACAGTCCGGGTTGGACCCAGTACTTC.

The V and J genes are TRBV28 and TRBJ1-1; no reliable D call. In germline, CDR1 is MDHEN, CDR2 SYDVKM. V lost 6 bases and J lost 4, with 18 bases in between. CDR3 size: 15 residues. The CDR3 spells CASSRDRVTATEAFF. CDR3 DNA sequence: TGTGCCAGCAGCCGCGATAGGGTTACCGCCACTGAAGCTTTCTTT.

CDR3 residues: CSVQVAVETQYF. The CDR3, as DNA: TGCAGCGTTCAGGTGGCAGTAGAGACCCAGTACTTC. The rearrangement links TRBV29-1 to TRBJ2-5; no definite D call. Germline CDR1 SQVTM, CDR2 ANQGSEA. CDR3 length: 12 residues. V lost 5 bases, J lost 4 bases, and 11 bases lay in between.

V is TRBV7-8 and J is TRBJ1-2; D remains unclear. Trimming removed 5 bases at V and 8 bases at J, with 18 bases between. Germline CDR1 is SGHVS and CDR2 is FQNEAQ. CDR3 length equals 14 residues. CDR3 nucleotides: TGTGCCAGCAGCCGCAATAGGGTGGTGGAAGGCTACACCTTC. Translated: CASSRNRVVEGYTF.

This clonotype was seen a few times. This chain joins TRBV6-6 and TRBJ1-3; 9 bases match TRBD1. Germline lookup yields CDR1 MNHNY and CDR2 SVGAGI (reference sequence). Losses at the gene ends were 2 bases for V and 0 bases for J; bases not matched to a gene: 5. The CDR3 runs to 17 residues. The CDR3 region has the DNA TGTGCCAGCAGTTACCTGGACAGGGGAGGCTCTGGAAACACCATATATTTT. This codes for CASSYLDRGGSGNTIYF.

This clonotype was observed at least ten times. This chain links TRBV6-2 or TRBV6-3 with TRBJ2-4, with D possibly being TRBD1 (6 bases). Germline CDR1 is MNHEY and CDR2 is SVGEGT. The CDR3 is 15 amino acids. Trimming removed 2 bases from V and 3 bases from J, with 11 bases in between. The CDR3 region is CASSYPRDIKNIQYF. For the CDR3, the DNA is TGTGCCAGCAGTTACCCCCGGGACATCAAAAACATTCAGTACTTC.

At least ten counts were recorded for this clonotype. The chain links TRBV7-2 to TRBJ2-5, with D possibly being TRBD1 (6 bases). V gave up 2 bases and J gave up 1 base, with 11 bases separating them. The germline V gene has CDR1 SGHTA and CDR2 FQGNSA. The CDR3 contains 15 residues. The CDR3 sequence: CASSLTRGAQETQYF. Written as DNA, the CDR3 is TGTGCCAGCAGCTTAACCAGGGGAGCCCAAGAGACCCAGTACTTC.

On this clonotype itself: At one of its ends the junction is not consistent with the germline gene, which may arise from a read error. This chain uses TRBV12-3 or TRBV12-4 with TRBJ2-7; possible D gene TRBD2, 5 bases. TRBJ2-5 matches the DNA end more closely, so the J call is doubtful. The CDR3 runs to 12 residues. Here the CDR3 DNA reads TGTGCCAGCGGTTTAGCGCGAGAGACCCAGTACTTC. This encodes CASGLARETQYF.

The J gene is TRBJ1-2, the V gene TRBV7-9, with D tentatively TRBD1 (5 bases). The CDR3 length is 15 residues. Trimming shortened V by 4 bases and J by 5 bases, and 17 bases separated the two germline ends. Germline CDR1 SEHNR, CDR2 FQNEAQ (reference sequence). The CDR3 reads CASSSLPRRGYGYTF. CDR3 nucleotides: TGTGCCAGCAGCTCTCTCCCCCGACGGGGGTATGGCTACACCTTC.

This chain connects TRBV2 to TRBJ2-1, with D maybe TRBD2 (6 bases). The J call may be wrong; the DNA end is better matched by TRBJ2-7. Germline values: CDR1 SNHLY, CDR2 FYNNEI. This CDR3 contains 16 residues. The CDR3 region has the DNA TGTGCCAGTAGATTCATAGCGGAGAGCTCCTACAATGAGCAGTACTTC. Its translation is CASRFIAESSYNEQYF.

J is TRBJ1-5 and V is TRBV30, with unresolved D. The CDR3 spans 12 residues. CDR1 and CDR2 (germline): GTSNPN, SVGIG (reference sequence). Trimming cost V 5 bases and J 0 bases, with 5 bases left between them. CDR3: CAWDFSNQPQHF. The CDR3 region has the DNA TGTGCCTGGGACTTTAGCAATCAGCCCCAGCATTTT.

The V call is TRBV12-3 or TRBV12-4, the J call TRBJ2-7; D is possibly TRBD2 (5 bases). The CDR3 contains 13 residues. V was clipped by 6 bases and J by 7 bases, with 16 bases between them. The CDR3 loop reads CASSLTIVNEQYF. The CDR3 DNA reads as TGTGCCAGCAGCCTGACTATCGTCAATGAGCAGTACTTC.

The CDR3: CASSPRLAPDTQYF. For the CDR3, the DNA is TGTGCCAGCAGTCCGAGACTAGCTCCTGATACGCAGTATTTT. The chain employs TRBV27 and TRBJ2-3; TRBD2 aligns across 7 bases. The CDR3 has 14 amino acids. V dropped 5 bases and J dropped 6; count of bases not matched to a gene: 8. The V gene's germline CDR1 is MNHEY and CDR2 SMNVEV (reference sequence).

The chain couples TRBV20-1 to TRBJ2-5, with 8 bases matching TRBD2. Germline-derived CDR1 and CDR2 are DFQATT and SNEGSKA (reference sequence). With 0 bases clipped from V and 4 bases from J, the junction kept 10 bases outside the gene matches. This CDR3 contains 16 residues. The CDR3 sequence: CSARDQVSGIPETQYF. The CDR3 DNA follows: TGCAGTGCTAGAGATCAGGTTAGCGGGATACCAGAGACCCAGTACTTC.

The chain employs TRBV2 and TRBJ2-1, with unresolved D. The germline V gene has CDR1 SNHLY and CDR2 FYNNEI. Trimming took 2 bases from V and 10 from J, leaving 9 bases between them. This CDR3 spans 12 amino acids. CDR3 nucleotide sequence: TGTGCCAGCAGTGAACAGCCCAAGGAGCAGTTCTTC. Protein sequence: CASSEQPKEQFF.

The genes are TRBV25-1 and TRBJ2-1; no clear D gene. The CDR3 covers 13 residues. Germline V gene sequence: CDR1 MGHDK, CDR2 SYGVNS. The V end was cut by 5 bases, the J end by 10 bases, with 15 bases between. The CDR3 reads CASSTQVVREQFF. The CDR3 DNA follows: TGTGCCAGCAGTACCCAGGTAGTAAGAGAGCAGTTCTTC.

This clonotype was seen a single time. The chain has TRBV4-1 and TRBJ2-1, with 11 positions matching TRBD2. There are 17 residues in the CDR3. V dropped 4 bases and J dropped 8; count of bases not matched to a gene: 13. Germline values: CDR1 MGHRA, CDR2 YSYEKL. CDR3 coding DNA: TGCGCCAGCAGCCTTCGCGAGCTAGCGGGGGGTAACCATGAGCAGTTCTTC. It is translated as CASSLRELAGGNHEQFF.

Only a few counts were recorded for this clonotype. The CDR3 here is CASSPTPGQSSYNEQFF. DNA of the CDR3: TGCGCCAGCAGCCCTACACCGGGACAGAGCTCCTACAATGAGCAGTTCTTC. The chain carries TRBV5-1 and TRBJ2-1; 7 bases align to TRBD1. This CDR3 contains 17 residues. With 4 bases clipped from V and 0 bases from J, the junction kept 10 bases outside the gene matches. The germline CDR1 and CDR2 sequences are SGHRS and YFSETQ.

The chain recombines TRBV6-2 or TRBV6-3 with TRBJ2-5, with TRBD2 matching 9 bases. CDR1 and CDR2 (germline): MNHEY, SVGEGT. V lost 7 bases, J lost 11 bases, and 14 bases stayed unmatched. The CDR3 covers 14 residues. CDR3 in amino acids: CASMRLADYNEQYF. CDR3 bases: TGTGCCAGCATGCGACTAGCGGACTACAATGAGCAGTACTTC.

The V gene is TRBV7-2, the J gene TRBJ1-6; no firm D call. Trimming cost V 6 bases and J 9 bases, with 9 bases left between them. Germline loops: CDR1 SGHTA, CDR2 FQGNSA. The length of the CDR3 is 12 residues. The chain's CDR3 is CASRFLTSPLHF. In DNA, the CDR3 is TGTGCCAGCAGGTTTTTGACTTCACCCCTCCACTTT.

In DNA, the CDR3 is TGTGCCAGCAGCGCCGGGACCTGGAGGAATGAGCAGTTCTTC. As protein: CASSAGTWRNEQFF. This chain uses TRBV9 with TRBJ2-1; D is perhaps TRBD1 or TRBD2 (5 bases each). The length of the CDR3 is 14 residues. Germline lookup yields CDR1 SGDLS and CDR2 YYNGEE. V gave up 3 bases and J gave up 7 bases, with 14 bases separating them. Combining the CDR3 with reference TRBV9 and TRBJ2-1 gives the whole variable domain DSGVTQTPKHLITATGQRVTLRCSPRSGDLSVYWYQQSLDQGLQFLIQYYNGEERAKGNILERFSAQQFPDLHSELNLSSLELGDSALYFCASSAGTWRNEQFFGPGTRLTVL.

To note about this clonotype: A read error may produce the germline difference seen at one junction end. The chain employs TRBV9 and TRBJ2-3; 9 bases are a match to TRBD2. CDR1 is SGDLS and CDR2 is YYNGEE in the germline V gene. The length of the CDR3 is 16 residues. The CDR3 here is CACSVATSGTTDTQYF. CDR3 coding DNA: TGTGCCTGCAGCGTAGCGACTAGCGGAACCACAGATACGCAGTATTTT.

The V and J genes are TRBV4-2 and TRBJ1-4; D is ambiguous. CDR3 size: 16 residues. The V and J ends lost 0 bases and 6 bases respectively, with 14 bases between them. In germline, CDR1 is LGHNA, CDR2 YNFKEQ. The CDR3 DNA sequence: TGTGCCAGCAGCCAAGATCCATTTCAGAGAGATGAAAAACTGTTTTTT. This encodes CASSQDPFQRDEKLFF.

V and J are TRBV20-1 and TRBJ2-7; D might be TRBD1 (6 bases). The V end lost 3 bases, the J end lost 7 bases, and 13 bases lay between the germline ends. This CDR3 has 12 amino acids. The germline gives CDR1 DFQATT, CDR2 SNEGSKA (reference sequence). This chain's CDR3 is CSASGQNNEQYF. Written as DNA, the CDR3 is TGCAGTGCTAGTGGACAGAACAATGAGCAGTACTTC.